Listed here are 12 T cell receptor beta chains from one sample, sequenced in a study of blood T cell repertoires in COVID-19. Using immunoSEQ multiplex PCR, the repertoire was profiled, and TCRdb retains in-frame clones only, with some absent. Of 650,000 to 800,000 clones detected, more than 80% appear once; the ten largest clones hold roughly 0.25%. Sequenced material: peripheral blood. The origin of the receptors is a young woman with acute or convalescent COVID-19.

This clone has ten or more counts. CDR3 residues: CASIPYRGPAEAFF. The DNA of the CDR3 is TGTGCCAGCATACCTTACAGGGGGCCGGCTGAAGCTTTCTTT. V and J are TRBV28 and TRBJ1-1; 9 bases agree with TRBD1. V lost 7 bases and J lost 6; bases outside the gene matches: 9. Per germline, CDR1 MDHEN and CDR2 SYDVKM. The CDR3 runs to 14 residues.

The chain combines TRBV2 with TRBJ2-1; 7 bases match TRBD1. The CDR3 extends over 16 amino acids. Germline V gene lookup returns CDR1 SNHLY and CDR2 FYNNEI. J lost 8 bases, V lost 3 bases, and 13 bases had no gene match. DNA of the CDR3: TGTGCCAGCAGTGATTACGGGGCCCCAGGGGGAGATGAGCAGTTCTTC. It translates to CASSDYGAPGGDEQFF.

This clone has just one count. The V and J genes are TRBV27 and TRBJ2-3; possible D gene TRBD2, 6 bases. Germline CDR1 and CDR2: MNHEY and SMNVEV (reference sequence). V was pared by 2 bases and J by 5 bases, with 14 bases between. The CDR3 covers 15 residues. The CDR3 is CASSLGDSRGDTQYF. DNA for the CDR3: TGTGCCAGCAGTTTAGGGGACTCCCGGGGAGATACGCAGTATTTT.

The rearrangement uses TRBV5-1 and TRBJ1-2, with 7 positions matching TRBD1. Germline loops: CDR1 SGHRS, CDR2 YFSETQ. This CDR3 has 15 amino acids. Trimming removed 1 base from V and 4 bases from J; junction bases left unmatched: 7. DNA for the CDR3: TGCGCCAGCAGCTTGCTGAAGGGACAGAGCTATGGCTACACCTTC. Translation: CASSLLKGQSYGYTF.

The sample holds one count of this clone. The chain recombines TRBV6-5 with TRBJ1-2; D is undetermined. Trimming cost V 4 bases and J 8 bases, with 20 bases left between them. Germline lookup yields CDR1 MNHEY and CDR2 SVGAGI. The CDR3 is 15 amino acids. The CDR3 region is CASSFTGPQPGGYTF. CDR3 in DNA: TGTGCCAGCAGTTTTACCGGCCCTCAACCGGGGGGCTACACCTTC.

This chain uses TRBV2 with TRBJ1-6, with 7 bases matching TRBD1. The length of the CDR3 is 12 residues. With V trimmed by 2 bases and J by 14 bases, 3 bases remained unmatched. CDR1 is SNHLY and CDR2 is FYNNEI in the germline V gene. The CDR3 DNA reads TGTGCCAGCAGTGAACAGGGGGACACCCTCCACTTT. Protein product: CASSEQGDTLHF.

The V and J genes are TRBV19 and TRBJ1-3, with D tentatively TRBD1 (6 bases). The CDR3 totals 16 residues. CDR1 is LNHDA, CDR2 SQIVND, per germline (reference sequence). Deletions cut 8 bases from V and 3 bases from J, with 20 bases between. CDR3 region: CASEAGARSLGNTIYF. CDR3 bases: TGTGCCAGTGAAGCGGGGGCGCGCTCGCTTGGAAACACCATATATTTT.

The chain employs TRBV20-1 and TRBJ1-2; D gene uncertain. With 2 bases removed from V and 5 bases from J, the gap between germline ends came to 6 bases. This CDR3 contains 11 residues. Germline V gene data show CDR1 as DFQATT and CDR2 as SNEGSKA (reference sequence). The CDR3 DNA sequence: TGCAGTGCTAGAAAGGAGTATGGCTACACCTTC. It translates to CSARKEYGYTF.

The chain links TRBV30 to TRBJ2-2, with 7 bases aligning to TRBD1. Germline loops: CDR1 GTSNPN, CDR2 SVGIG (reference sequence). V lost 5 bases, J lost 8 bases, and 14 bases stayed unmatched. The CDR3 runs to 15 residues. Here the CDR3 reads CAWGRGGTVGGELFF. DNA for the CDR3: TGTGCCTGGGGAAGAGGGGGCACTGTAGGTGGGGAGCTGTTTTTT.

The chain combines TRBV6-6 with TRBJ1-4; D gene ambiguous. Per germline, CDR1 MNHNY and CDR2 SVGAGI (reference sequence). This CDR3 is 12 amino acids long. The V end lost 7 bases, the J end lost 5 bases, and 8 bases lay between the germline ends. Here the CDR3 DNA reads TGTGCCAGCACTAACCTCAATGAAAAACTGTTTTTT. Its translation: CASTNLNEKLFF.

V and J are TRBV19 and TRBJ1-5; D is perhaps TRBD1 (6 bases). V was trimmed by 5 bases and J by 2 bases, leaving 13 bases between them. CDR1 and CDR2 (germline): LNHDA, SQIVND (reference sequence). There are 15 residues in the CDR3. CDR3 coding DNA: TGTGCCAGTAGTGTAAACAGGGTAGGCAATCAGCCCCAGCATTTT. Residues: CASSVNRVGNQPQHF.

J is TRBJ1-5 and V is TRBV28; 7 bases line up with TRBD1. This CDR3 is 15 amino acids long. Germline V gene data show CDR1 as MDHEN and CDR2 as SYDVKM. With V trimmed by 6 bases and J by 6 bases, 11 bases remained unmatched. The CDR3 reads CASSPRQGAGQPQHF. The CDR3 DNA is TGTGCCAGCAGCCCCCGACAGGGAGCTGGTCAGCCCCAGCATTTT.